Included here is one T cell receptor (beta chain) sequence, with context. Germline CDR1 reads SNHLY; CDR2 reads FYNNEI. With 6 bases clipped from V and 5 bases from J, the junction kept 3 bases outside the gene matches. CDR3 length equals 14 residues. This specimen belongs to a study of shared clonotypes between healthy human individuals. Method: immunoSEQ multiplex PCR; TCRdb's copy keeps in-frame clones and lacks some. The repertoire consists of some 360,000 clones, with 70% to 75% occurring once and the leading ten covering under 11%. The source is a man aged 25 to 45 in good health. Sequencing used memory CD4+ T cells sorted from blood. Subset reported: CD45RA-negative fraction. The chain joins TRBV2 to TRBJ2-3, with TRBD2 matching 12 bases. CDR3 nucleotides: TGTGCCAGCAGCCCGGGACTAGCGGGAGATACGCAGTATTTT. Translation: CASSPGLAGDTQYF.